This T cell receptor beta chain was recovered during a study of cytomegalovirus exposure and HLA in healthy donors. Overall study context: Unique TCR beta sequences numbering about 100 million came from 150 million to 200 million T cells in an earlier analysis. Counted in an early data release were roughly 87 million unique TCRs from HLA-typed donors. Study-wide points: Some V segments, TRBV6-2 and TRBV6-3 among them, were indistinguishable and were therefore excluded.

The PCR used 60 Vbeta and 13 Jbeta primers. Generated by immunoSEQ multiplex PCR, the TCRdb table keeps only in-frame clones and is missing some. The sample has around 140,000 clones; 80% to 85% are singletons. With respect to this clone: What it binds is not known.

Trimming removed 9 bases at V and 6 bases at J, with 14 bases between. The CDR3 is made up of 13 amino acids. The V gene's germline CDR1 is MDHEN and CDR2 SYDVKM. Sample: PBMCs. The chain links TRBV28 to TRBJ1-4, with D possibly matching TRBD1 (6 bases). This receptor was taken from a woman in her 50s in good health and CMV-seropositive. The chain's CDR3 is CASTGIVDEKLFF. The DNA for the CDR3 is TGTGCCAGTACAGGGATTGTGGATGAAAAACTGTTTTTT.